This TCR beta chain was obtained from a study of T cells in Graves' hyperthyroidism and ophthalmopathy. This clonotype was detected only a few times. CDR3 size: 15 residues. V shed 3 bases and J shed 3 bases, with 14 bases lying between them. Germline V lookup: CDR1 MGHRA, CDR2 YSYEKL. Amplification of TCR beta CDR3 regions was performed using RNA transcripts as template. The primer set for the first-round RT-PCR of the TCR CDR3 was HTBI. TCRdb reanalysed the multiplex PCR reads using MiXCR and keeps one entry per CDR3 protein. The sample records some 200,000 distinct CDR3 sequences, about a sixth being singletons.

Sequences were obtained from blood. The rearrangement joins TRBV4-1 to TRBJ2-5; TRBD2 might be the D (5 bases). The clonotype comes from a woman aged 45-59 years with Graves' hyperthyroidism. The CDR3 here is CASSHQTREKETQYF. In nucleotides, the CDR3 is TGCGCCAGCAGCCACCAAACTAGAGAGAAAGAGACCCAGTACTTC.